The 3 T cell receptor beta chains listed next were all sequenced from one sample in a study of regulatory T cells in long-lasting Graves disease (dated by TCRdb to the early 2020s). Explained via the paper, the time point label denotes: newly diagnosed GD, antithyroid drugs for less than 3 months. RNA was extracted from PBMCs in TRIzol for both TCR sequencing and RNA sequencing. Libraries were constructed by multiplex PCR. Reads for this sample came from an Illumina HiSeq 4000. To build TCR beta libraries, CDR3 regions were amplified by Arm-PCR using iRepertoire HTBI primers. The public sequencing data were trimmed at Q25 with fastp and processed into clonotypes with MiXCR by TCRdb, which kept only in-frame beta chains. CDR3 protein duplicates are merged, each entry listing the most common genes and DNA. The sample profile shows under 400,000 distinct CDR3 sequences; approximately 15% of them were found once. 30% of the sample is in the top ten clones.

This sample also appeared in a second study, on T cells in Graves' hyperthyroidism and ophthalmopathy.

The sample here was peripheral blood mononuclear cells (PBMCs), taken at new diagnosis, from a patient treated with antithyroid drugs. All receptors derive from a man in his forties with Graves disease. Donor details come from another sample of the same person, matched by shared clones.

About this clonotype itself: A much bigger clone sits one base away, suggesting this may be a read error. Written as DNA, the CDR3 is TGTGCCAGCTCACCAATACTGGACAGGGGACCCTACGAGCAGTTCTTC. Amino acids: CASSPILDRGPYEQFF. The J gene is TRBJ2-1, the V gene TRBV18; 9 bases line up with TRBD1. The junction had 12 bases not matched to a gene; V was cut back by 2 bases and J by 10 bases. Germline lookup yields CDR1 KGHSH and CDR2 LQKENI. The CDR3 is 16 residues long.

This clonotype turned up a few times. The V gene is TRBV5-8, the J gene TRBJ1-3; no definite D call. Trimming stripped 2 bases from V and 4 bases from J, with 10 bases between. The length of the CDR3 is 14 residues. CDR1 is SGHTS, CDR2 YDEGEE, per germline. DNA for the CDR3: TGTGCCAGCAGCTTAGGCGACATAGGAAACACCATATATTTT. Translating gives CASSLGDIGNTIYF.

This clonotype was seen just once. This chain joins TRBV3-1 and TRBJ1-3; D uncertain. The V end was cut by 4 bases, the J end by 0 bases, with 7 bases between. CDR1 and CDR2 (germline): LGHDT, YNNKEL (reference sequence). The CDR3 covers 14 residues. CDR3 DNA sequence: TGTGCCAGCAGCCTGGCTGTCTCTGGAAACACCATATATTTT. Amino acid sequence: CASSLAVSGNTIYF.